The text below deals with one T cell receptor beta chain. The CDR3 extends over 17 amino acids. The V end lost 8 bases, the J end lost 4 bases, and 24 bases lay between the germline ends. Germline lookup yields CDR1 LNHDA and CDR2 SQIVND (reference sequence). TCRdb's table, derived via immunoSEQ multiplex PCR, lists solely in-frame clones and lacks some. In the table there are some 230,000 clones, roughly four fifths of which are singletons. The source of the sample is a study of blood T cell repertoires in COVID-19. Study information: T cells, B-cell-depleted T cells, or PBMCs provided the cDNA or gDNA that served as material.

The clonotype was recovered from a woman in her sixties with acute or convalescent COVID-19. Sequencing input: peripheral blood. This rearrangement joins TRBV19 to TRBJ1-3; D possibly corresponds to TRBD1 (6 bases). The CDR3 DNA is TGTGCCAGTTCAACGAGGGGAACCGGGACAAACGGAAACACCATATATTTT. Amino acid sequence: CASSTRGTGTNGNTIYF.